These 21 T cell receptor beta chains share one sample of origin, sequenced in a study of T cells expressing NK-cell markers. For each CDR3 protein, TCRdb gives one entry from its re-call of the 5' RACE reads, without DNA. This sample lists over 250,000 distinct CDR3 sequences; its ten largest clones have 4% to 5%. The sequencing input was blood T cells: a sorted CD56 or NKG2C T cell subset, CD4+ or CD8+ T cells, or bulk PBMC T cells (not recorded which). These receptors were collected from a woman aged 18 to 75 in good health.

V is TRBV12-3 or TRBV12-4 and J is TRBJ1-2. The CDR3 length is 14 residues. The CDR3 region is CASSLTGSNYGYTF.

This chain connects TRBV7-8 to TRBJ1-5; TCRdb calls TRBD1, which cannot be checked without DNA. Germline V gene lookup returns CDR1 SGHVS and CDR2 FQNEAQ. The length of the CDR3 is 14 residues. The CDR3 reads CASSQDRVSQPQHF.

The chain has TRBV2 and TRBJ2-5; TCRdb picks TRBD1, but there is no DNA to check that call. Germline V gene data show CDR1 as SNHLY and CDR2 as FYNNEI. The length of the CDR3 is 13 residues. The CDR3 is CASNTGAGETQYF.

This chain uses TRBV29-1 with TRBJ1-1; TCRdb proposes TRBD1, but this gene call is untestable without DNA. The CDR3 is 14 amino acids. Germline CDR1 is SQVTM and CDR2 is ANQGSEA. The CDR3 protein is CSVDPPDRGTEAFF.

The chain combines TRBV5-1 with TRBJ1-5; the D call of TRBD1 rests on TCRdb alone, since no DNA is present to check it. CDR1 and CDR2 from the germline V gene are SGHRS and YFSETQ. The CDR3 consists of 13 residues. Here the CDR3 reads CASSLAGDQPQHF.

The J gene is TRBJ2-1, the V gene TRBV18; the D gene TCRdb calls, TRBD1, cannot be checked with no DNA. The CDR3 runs 13 residues. The germline V gene has CDR1 KGHSH and CDR2 LQKENI. This chain's CDR3 is CASSPTRQGTEFF.

The V call is TRBV7-2, the J call TRBJ2-7; no DNA is available, so the TRBD1 call from TCRdb remains unchecked. The CDR3 has 14 residues. From germline, CDR1 is SGHTA and CDR2 FQGNSA. The CDR3 here is CASSPPGQSYEQYF.

The chain recombines TRBV27 with TRBJ2-1; TCRdb returns TRBD1, unconfirmable since there is no DNA. CDR3 length equals 16 residues. Germline lookup yields CDR1 MNHEY and CDR2 SMNVEV (reference sequence). CDR3 sequence reads: CASSPLPRGSYNEQFF.

The chain links TRBV12-3 or TRBV12-4 to TRBJ2-2. This CDR3 spans 16 amino acids. The CDR3 here is CASGTQGLPNTGELFF.

This chain joins TRBV24-1 and TRBJ2-5. CDR1 is KGHDR and CDR2 is SFDVKD in the germline V gene. CDR3 length: 12 residues. The CDR3 loop reads CATSDFLTTQYF.

The gene calls are TRBV14 and TRBJ1-2. In germline, CDR1 is SGHDN, CDR2 FVKESK. The CDR3 is 12 residues long. The CDR3 loop is CASSQGGGGYTF.

V is TRBV5-1 and J is TRBJ1-6; the TCRdb call, TRBD1, lacks DNA for checking. The CDR3 is 14 residues long. CDR1 is SGHRS, CDR2 YFSETQ, per germline. This CDR3 reads CASSKGSYNSPLHF.

The CDR3 protein is CASSFTEAGRTGETQYF. The V call is TRBV7-9, the J call TRBJ2-5; TCRdb lists TRBD2, though no DNA is available to test this call. This CDR3 is built from 17 residues. Germline values: CDR1 SEHNR, CDR2 FQNEAQ (reference sequence).

The V and J genes are TRBV20-1 and TRBJ2-3; TCRdb calls TRBD1, which cannot be checked without DNA. Germline CDR1 DFQATT, CDR2 SNEGSKA (reference sequence). There are 15 residues in the CDR3. The CDR3 sequence: CSARDLGQPPDTQYF.

The rearrangement links TRBV20-1 to TRBJ2-6; TCRdb indicates TRBD1, and absent DNA this call remains unverified. The CDR3 contains 14 residues. Germline values: CDR1 DFQATT, CDR2 SNEGSKA (reference sequence). The CDR3 reads CSASGHARANVLTF.

The V and J genes are TRBV5-8 and TRBJ2-1. This CDR3 is built from 15 residues. Germline CDR1 SGHTS, CDR2 YDEGEE. The chain's CDR3 is CASIRTASSYNEQFF.

The chain recombines TRBV4-1 with TRBJ1-4; TCRdb returns TRBD1, unconfirmable since there is no DNA. The CDR3 is made up of 16 amino acids. CDR1 is MGHRA and CDR2 is YSYEKL in the germline V gene. CDR3: CASSQGRGLSILELFF.

V gene TRBV12-3 or TRBV12-4 combines with J gene TRBJ2-3. The CDR3 is 13 amino acids. The CDR3 region is CASSLPITDTQYF.

The chain couples TRBV5-6 to TRBJ1-1. Germline V gives CDR1 SGHDT, CDR2 YYEEEE. The CDR3 is 13 amino acids. The CDR3 reads CASSLGRGTEAFF.

The V gene is TRBV20-1, the J gene TRBJ2-2. The CDR3 is 14 residues long. Per germline, CDR1 DFQATT and CDR2 SNEGSKA (reference sequence). The CDR3 sequence is CSASRARNTGELFF.

The V and J genes are TRBV5-6 and TRBJ1-2; lacking DNA, the TRBD1 call made by TCRdb goes unchecked. Germline V gene data show CDR1 as SGHDT and CDR2 as YYEEEE. The CDR3 extends over 13 amino acids. The CDR3 region is CASRRRGAGGYTF.